The rows below give T cell receptor beta chains drawn from one sample of a study of control samples from healthy donors and cancer patients. TCRdb keeps only in-frame clones here, not all; method: immunoSEQ multiplex PCR. The sample carries 150,000 to 200,000 clones, over 85% recorded once. Material for sequencing was blood. These receptors came from a young man in good health. CDR3s include the opening cysteine and the closing phenylalanine or tryptophan. Clone size is not always given. Where it is, it says once, few, many or a class for expanded clones.

clone_size	v_call	cdr3_aa
NA	TRBV5-1	CASSPRTGGGYTF
NA	TRBV27	CASSSRDVAEQFF
NA	TRBV5-1	CASSFRWGLGDTQYF
once	TRBV27	CASSLSINTGELFF
NA	TRBV6-5	CASSQLLNTEAFF
NA	TRBV19	CASSQRAGNTEAFF
NA	TRBV7-9	CASSRGGTGAGGYTF
once	TRBV5-1	CASSPGHNTGELFF
NA	TRBV10-2	CASSESYEQYF
once	TRBV19	CASSVSSGEAFF
NA	TRBV12-3/TRBV12-4	CASSSSQGDTQYF
NA	TRBV27	CASSPRDGLSYEQYF
NA	TRBV6-5	CASSSSGFETQYF
NA	TRBV5-1	CASSQEDRVSDTQYF
NA	TRBV21-1	CASSKDDRSSYNEQFF
NA	TRBV10-3	CAISPSPVMNTEAFF
NA	TRBV6-6	CASSGTSGVVNEQFF
NA	TRBV28	CASSRPGLINTGELFF
NA	TRBV29-1	CSVVLTSGGDEQFF
NA	TRBV6-5	CASLVPNQETQYF
NA	TRBV10-2	CASSEWGSGVPSYNEQFF
once	TRBV3-1/TRBV3-2	CASSHSAAGNTIYF
NA	TRBV9	CASSVATREVGDTEAFF
NA	TRBV18	CASSPRQGLTDTQYF
NA	TRBV24-1	CATSGDGGNQPQHF
NA	TRBV6-5	CAIRAGSGANVLTF
NA	TRBV5-1	CASSHWGTGDLDTQYF
NA	TRBV6-2/TRBV6-3	CASSLERGSSYEQYF
NA	TRBV7-2	CASSWRGVSVYEQYF
NA	TRBV2	CASKNRPNTGELFF
NA	TRBV24-1	CATRDSNTEAFF
NA	TRBV10-3	CAISEGQSPGGPQHF
NA	TRBV3-1/TRBV3-2	CASSQAFKANGYTF
NA	TRBV5-1	CASSLEARSGYGYTF
NA	TRBV15	CATSRVTDPNTEAFF
NA	TRBV24-1	CATSDSTLAGGHNEQFF
NA	TRBV15	CATSITDGDSPLHF
few	TRBV13	CASSLKGGPQRAFF
NA	TRBV6-1	CASSKEGRGAFTSTDTQYF
NA	TRBV6-5	CASSYLSNQPQHF
NA	TRBV25-1	CASSDTGREGYTF
NA	TRBV5-4	CASSVDRGTGNTIYF
NA	TRBV30	CAWREEGDGYTF
once	TRBV10-3	CAISAPGGAGTGELFF
NA	TRBV3-1/TRBV3-2	CASSQDRGGQPQHF
NA	TRBV9	CASTLRTYEQYF
NA	TRBV30	CAWSVRSSGANVLTF
once	TRBV19	CASKPGGTLYNEQFF
NA	TRBV19	CASTGPLRPNYEQYF
NA	TRBV7-3	CASSFGLAGTGELFF